This T cell receptor beta chain emerged from a study of low-dose radiotherapy and immunotherapy resistance in tumors. This clonotype came up many times. Alpha- and beta-chain coverage of first-strand cDNA came from TRAV- and TRBV-specific primers. TCRs were amplified for around 20 PCR cycles with a constant-region primer and V-primer adapter. MiXCR, applied by TCRdb to the reads, yields one record per CDR3 protein. The sample comprises around 64,000 distinct CDR3 sequences, approximately 25% of which are singletons, and about 6.6% rests with the top ten. Time point defined: before trial treatment. The CDR3 loop spans 13 amino acids. Per the germline V gene, CDR1 is MDHEN and CDR2 is SYDVKM. J lost 4 bases, V lost 6 bases, and 5 bases had no gene match.

Specimen: PBMCs, collected before treatment. This clonotype was obtained from a male donor with rectosigmoid adenocarcinoma. This rearrangement joins TRBV28 to TRBJ2-7; 8 bases match TRBD1. DNA of the CDR3: TGTGCCAGCAGGGACAGGGACCTTTACGAGCAGTACTTC. Its protein product is CASRDRDLYEQYF. Full variable domain (rest looked up from reference TRBV28 and TRBJ2-7): DVKVTQSSRYLVKRTGEKVFLECVQDMDHENMFWYRQDPGLGLRLIYFSYDVKMKEKGDIPEGYSVSREKKERFSLILESASTNQTSMYLCASRDRDLYEQYFGPGTRLTVT.